The 22 T cell receptor beta chains given below trace back to one sample, sequenced in a study of blood T cells in healthy people across ages. Primers used in a second PCR of about 7 to 12 cycles were a sample-barcoded 5' primer and a J-beta primer mix. TCRdb reprocessed the 5' RACE reads with MiXCR, giving one entry per CDR3 protein. The sample carries 800,000 to 950,000 distinct CDR3 sequences, approximately 32% recorded once. This sample was shared with a second study, whose subject was T cells of mothers and their children.

The sequenced material came from blood. Receptor source: a woman in her forties in good health.

This clonotype has only a few counts. J is TRBJ2-7 and V is TRBV27; D is perhaps TRBD1 (6 bases). The CDR3 has 14 amino acids. V was cut by 7 bases and J by 2 bases, with 15 bases left in between. The germline gives CDR1 MNHEY, CDR2 SMNVEV (reference sequence). The CDR3 reads CASMLQGRPYEQYF. CDR3 DNA sequence: TGTGCCAGCATGTTACAGGGAAGACCCTACGAGCAGTACTTC.

On this clonotype: Relative to the germline gene, one junction end is altered; a read error may explain this. The CDR3 DNA sequence: TGTGCCAGCGGCTTACAGATAAATCAGCCCCGGCATTTT. It codes for CASGLQINQPRHF. The chain recombines TRBV7-6 with TRBJ1-5; D gene unclear. Germline assignment: CDR1 SGHVS and CDR2 FNYEAQ. The CDR3 loop spans 13 amino acids.

V gene TRBV6-6 combines with J gene TRBJ2-7, with D perhaps matching TRBD2 (6 bases). V lost 0 bases, J lost 7 bases, and 19 bases lay in between. CDR1 and CDR2 (germline): MNHNY, SVGAGI (reference sequence). This CDR3 has 16 amino acids. CDR3 bases: TGTGCCAGCAGTTACTCAGGGCTAGCGTGGGGGAATGAGCAGTACTTC. Protein sequence: CASSYSGLAWGNEQYF.

The chain has TRBV27 and TRBJ1-5; D may be TRBD1 (5 bases). Between the trimmed V and J ends, which lost 2 bases and 4 bases, there was a span of 18 bases. The length of the CDR3 is 17 residues. The germline V gene encodes CDR1 MNHEY and CDR2 SMNVEV (reference sequence). The CDR3 region is CASSLRPPGHRNQPQHF. CDR3 DNA sequence: TGTGCCAGCAGTTTAAGGCCCCCCGGACATCGGAATCAGCCCCAGCATTTT.

The chain carries TRBV2 and TRBJ1-4, with D unclear. Germline loops: CDR1 SNHLY, CDR2 FYNNEI. The CDR3 spans 15 residues. Trimming took 6 bases from V and 6 from J, leaving 17 bases between them. Written as DNA, the CDR3 is TGTGCCAGCAGCACGCTGCCGCGTCTTGATGAAAAACTGTTTTTT. Protein sequence: CASSTLPRLDEKLFF.

There are many counts of this clonotype. V is TRBV7-9 and J is TRBJ2-2; D is undetermined. The CDR3 is 13 amino acids. V was shortened by 3 bases and J by 1 base, with 3 bases between the two germline ends. Germline lookup yields CDR1 SEHNR and CDR2 FQNEAQ (reference sequence). This chain's CDR3 is CASSFGNTGELFF. CDR3 DNA: TGTGCCAGCAGCTTCGGGAACACCGGGGAGCTGTTTTTT.

The chain couples TRBV11-2 to TRBJ2-3; 7 bases agree with TRBD2. Germline values: CDR1 SGHAT, CDR2 FQNNGV. V gave up 3 bases and J gave up 7 bases; unmatched junction bases: 19. CDR3 length: 18 residues. The DNA of the CDR3 is TGTGCCAGCAGCTTGGGAGGGACGGCGGCGTTCGGCTTTAATACGCAGTATTTT. Translated: CASSLGGTAAFGFNTQYF.

This clonotype was seen many times. The V call is TRBV29-1, the J call TRBJ2-7; tentative D call: TRBD2 (5 bases). The CDR3 consists of 13 residues. Germline V gene sequence: CDR1 SQVTM, CDR2 ANQGSEA. With 2 bases removed from V and 2 bases from J, the gap between germline ends came to 10 bases. In DNA form, the CDR3 reads TGCAGCGTTGAAATGGAGGCCACCTACGAGCAGTACTTC. Amino acid sequence: CSVEMEATYEQYF.

The V and J genes are TRBV20-1 and TRBJ2-4, with TRBD2 as a possible D gene (6 bases). The closer fit of TRBJ2-7 to the DNA end suggests the J call may be wrong. Germline V gene data show CDR1 as DFQATT and CDR2 as SNEGSKA (reference sequence). The CDR3 sequence is 14 residues long. Here the CDR3 DNA reads TGCAGTGCTAGAGACGGGAGTGAACCCTACGAGCAGTACTTC. This codes for CSARDGSEPYEQYF.

This clonotype was counted between two and nine times. This chain connects TRBV6-1 to TRBJ1-5; no clear D. The V gene's germline CDR1 is MNHNS and CDR2 SASEGT. This CDR3 is built from 14 residues. V was clipped by 3 bases and J by 4 bases, with 10 bases between them. The CDR3 loop reads CASSDVGKNQPQHF. As DNA, the CDR3 is TGTGCCAGCAGTGATGTTGGCAAGAATCAGCCCCAGCATTTT.

The chain is built from TRBV3-1 and TRBJ1-1, with a weak D call TRBD1 (5 bases). V lost 0 bases to trimming and J lost 4 bases, with 12 bases between them. Germline CDR1 and CDR2: LGHDT and YNNKEL (reference sequence). The CDR3 length is 15 residues. The CDR3 DNA sequence: TGTGCCAGCAGCCAAGATCCAGGGCTAGGCACTGAAGCTTTCTTT. Protein sequence: CASSQDPGLGTEAFF.

This chain uses TRBV7-9 with TRBJ1-1, with D perhaps matching TRBD1 (5 bases). The CDR3 loop spans 13 amino acids. CDR1 is SEHNR, CDR2 FQNEAQ, per germline (reference sequence). Trimming shortened V by 5 bases and J by 5 bases, and 12 bases separated the two germline ends. The CDR3 loop is CASSATGRTEAFF. CDR3 bases: TGTGCCAGCAGCGCTACGGGGCGTACTGAAGCTTTCTTT.

The gene calls are TRBV28 and TRBJ1-3, with D maybe TRBD1 (6 bases). Germline values: CDR1 MDHEN, CDR2 SYDVKM. Trimming took 6 bases from V and 2 from J, leaving 11 bases between them. There are 14 residues in the CDR3. The CDR3 loop reads CASRQGGTGNTIYF. The CDR3 DNA is TGTGCCAGCAGACAGGGAGGTACTGGAAACACCATATATTTT.

The table lists this clonotype with a few counts. The chain uses TRBV20-1 and TRBJ1-6; D is unclear. The germline V and J ends were trimmed by 5 bases and 4 bases, with 15 bases remaining between them. Germline lookup yields CDR1 DFQATT and CDR2 SNEGSKA (reference sequence). This CDR3 contains 15 residues. CDR3 sequence (DNA): TGCAGTGCTGGAGGGCATGGCGGGTATAATTCACCCCTCCACTTT. It yields the protein CSAGGHGGYNSPLHF.

The chain couples TRBV9 to TRBJ2-1, with 11 bases aligning to TRBD2. After removal of 2 bases from V and 0 bases from J, the junction contained 4 bases not matched to a gene. CDR3 size: 17 residues. Germline V gene data show CDR1 as SGDLS and CDR2 as YYNGEE. CDR3 in amino acids: CASSVRTSGFSYNEQFF. In DNA, the CDR3 is TGTGCCAGCAGCGTCCGGACTAGCGGGTTCTCCTACAATGAGCAGTTCTTC.

This clonotype was seen only a few times. The rearrangement joins TRBV7-2 to TRBJ2-7, with D unresolved. Germline CDR1 and CDR2: SGHTA and FQGNSA. The CDR3 is 14 residues long. Trimming cost V 3 bases and J 2 bases, with 11 bases left between them. Here the CDR3 DNA reads TGTGCCAGCAGCTTGGTGACAACAACCTACGAGCAGTACTTC. This translates into CASSLVTTTYEQYF.

The chain has TRBV6-5 and TRBJ2-3, with 11 nucleotides matching TRBD2. Trimming took 4 bases from V and 7 from J; bases not matched to a gene: 7. The CDR3 contains 15 residues. CDR1 is MNHEY, CDR2 SVGAGI, per germline. The CDR3 DNA follows: TGTGCCAGCAGTTCTCGTAGCGGGGGGGAAAATACGCAGTATTTT. Translated, it gives CASSSRSGGENTQYF.

This clonotype appeared many times. The chain couples TRBV12-3 or TRBV12-4 to TRBJ1-2, with no clear D. The CDR3 extends over 12 amino acids. The germline V and J ends were trimmed by 3 bases and 6 bases, with 8 bases remaining between them. CDR3 bases: TGTGCCAGCAGTTTGAGAGGGAATGGCTACACCTTC. This codes for CASSLRGNGYTF.

This clonotype was found a few times. This rearrangement joins TRBV6-1 to TRBJ1-1; possibly TRBD1 for D (6 bases). Trimming took 0 bases from V and 9 from J, leaving 11 bases between them. Germline loops: CDR1 MNHNS, CDR2 SASEGT. The CDR3 totals 13 residues. The CDR3 region is CASSEARGRKAFF. In DNA form, the CDR3 reads TGTGCCAGCAGTGAAGCGAGGGGGAGGAAAGCTTTCTTT.

Of note for this clonotype: Its ends do not fully match the called genes, so a read error is possible. V is TRBV18 and J is TRBJ2-7; 9 bases fit TRBD1. Germline V lookup: CDR1 KGHSH, CDR2 LQKENI. The CDR3 is 15 amino acids. The CDR3 loop reads CASSPPGQGSCEQYF. The DNA for the CDR3 is TGTGCCAGCTCACCACCGGGACAGGGATCCTGCGAGCAGTACTTC.

V usage is TRBV4-1 and J usage is TRBJ2-2; 9 bases map to TRBD2. Germline CDR1 and CDR2: MGHRA and YSYEKL. Unmatched junction bases numbered 6, after V lost 2 bases and J lost 2 bases. The CDR3 covers 17 residues. CDR3 sequence: CASSQLAGRGNTGELFF. CDR3 sequence (DNA): TGCGCCAGCAGCCAACTAGCGGGGCGGGGCAACACCGGGGAGCTGTTTTTT.

The chain uses TRBV20-1 and TRBJ2-5; TRBD1 agrees at 8 bases. The better agreement between TRBJ2-7 and the DNA end casts doubt on the J call. The germline CDR1 and CDR2 sequences are DFQATT and SNEGSKA (reference sequence). The CDR3 contains 15 residues. CDR3 coding DNA: TGCAGTGCTAGAGATTACGACAGGGGCATGTACGAGCAGTACTTC. Residues: CSARDYDRGMYEQYF.